This is a list of T cell receptor beta chains from one sample in a study of metastatic and nonmetastatic thyroid tumors. TCRdb reanalyzed the PCR reads via MiXCR. The sample lists over 30,000 clones; around 31% were seen once. Sequenced input: tumor tissue. The receptors come from a female donor with papillary thyroid cancer or a benign thyroid nodule (not recorded which). Some clones in this sample may be carry-over from other donors' samples. Each CDR3 is given with its conserved first and last residue. Each record gives: V gene, D gene, J gene, clone size, CDR3 protein, CDR3 DNA. A D gene is named only where the DNA matches it firmly. A row's size may be missing; if present it is once, few, many or a size class.

v_gene: TRBV10-1; d_gene: TRBD2; j_gene: TRBJ2-2; abundance: few; CDR3aa: CASSDVSGGNTGELFF; CDR3nt: TGCGCCAGCAGTGATGTATCGGGGGGAAACACCGGGGAGCTGTTTTTT
v_gene: TRBV20-1; d_gene: -; j_gene: TRBJ1-5; abundance: few; CDR3aa: CSATIPGLSSNQPQHF; CDR3nt: TGCAGTGCCACCATCCCGGGGCTGTCGAGCAATCAGCCCCAGCATTTT
v_gene: TRBV5-1; d_gene: TRBD2; j_gene: TRBJ2-1; abundance: -; CDR3aa: CASSLGLAGVNEQFF; CDR3nt: TGCGCCAGCAGCTTGGGACTAGCGGGGGTAAATGAGCAGTTCTTC
v_gene: TRBV5-1; d_gene: TRBD2; j_gene: TRBJ2-7; abundance: -; CDR3aa: CASSSGGGTSSYEQYF; CDR3nt: TGCGCCAGCAGCTCCGGCGGGGGAACAAGCTCCTACGAGCAGTACTTC
v_gene: TRBV6-1; d_gene: -; j_gene: TRBJ2-2; abundance: few; CDR3aa: CASSEVTDTGELFF; CDR3nt: TGTGCCAGCAGCGAAGTGACGGACACCGGGGAGCTGTTTTTT
v_gene: TRBV7-8; d_gene: -; j_gene: TRBJ2-2; abundance: -; CDR3aa: CASSPRVATNTGELFF; CDR3nt: TGTGCCAGCAGCCCCCGAGTAGCGACGAACACCGGGGAGCTGTTTTTT
v_gene: TRBV6-1; d_gene: TRBD1; j_gene: TRBJ2-1; abundance: -; CDR3aa: CASTGQVEQFF; CDR3nt: TGTGCCAGCACCGGACAGGTTGAGCAGTTCTTC
v_gene: TRBV6-5; d_gene: TRBD2; j_gene: TRBJ2-2; abundance: -; CDR3aa: CASSYGLAGRDTGELFF; CDR3nt: TGTGCCAGCAGTTACGGGCTAGCGGGGCGAGACACCGGGGAGCTGTTTTTT
v_gene: TRBV5-1; d_gene: TRBD1; j_gene: TRBJ2-7; abundance: -; CDR3aa: CASSLASGQGPTRQYF; CDR3nt: TGCGCCAGCAGCTTGGCCTCAGGACAGGGCCCAACACGTCAGTACTTC
v_gene: TRBV6-1; d_gene: TRBD1; j_gene: TRBJ2-7; abundance: -; CDR3aa: CASSEWGQEYF; CDR3nt: TGTGCCAGCAGTGAATGGGGACAGGAGTACTTC
v_gene: TRBV3-1; d_gene: -; j_gene: TRBJ1-6; abundance: -; CDR3aa: CASSQGEAYNSPLHF; CDR3nt: TGTGCCAGCAGCCAAGGGGAGGCTTATAATTCACCCCTCCACTTT
v_gene: TRBV5-1; d_gene: -; j_gene: TRBJ2-1; abundance: few; CDR3aa: CASSLGRGDEQFF; CDR3nt: TGCGCCAGCAGCTTGGGACGAGGCGATGAGCAGTTCTTC
v_gene: TRBV10-3; d_gene: TRBD2; j_gene: TRBJ2-3; abundance: few; CDR3aa: CAISGASGMDTDTQYF; CDR3nt: TGTGCCATCAGTGGAGCTAGCGGGATGGACACAGATACGCAGTATTTT
v_gene: TRBV12-3/TRBV12-4; d_gene: TRBD2; j_gene: TRBJ2-1; abundance: -; CDR3aa: CASSLRGSSGRSSYNEQFF; CDR3nt: TGTGCCAGCAGTTTAAGGGGTTCTAGCGGGAGGAGCTCCTACAATGAGCAGTTCTTC
v_gene: TRBV19; d_gene: TRBD2; j_gene: TRBJ2-1; abundance: many; CDR3aa: CASSFGTSGEQFF; CDR3nt: TGTGCCAGTAGTTTCGGGACTAGCGGTGAGCAGTTCTTC
v_gene: TRBV7-3; d_gene: TRBD2; j_gene: TRBJ2-2; abundance: -; CDR3aa: CASMRTGGTGELFF; CDR3nt: TGTGCCAGCATGCGGACGGGGGGCACCGGGGAGCTGTTTTTT
v_gene: TRBV2; d_gene: -; j_gene: TRBJ1-6; abundance: -; CDR3aa: CASRVRGARSGNSPLHF; CDR3nt: TGTGCCAGCAGGGTCAGGGGAGCACGCAGCGGTAATTCACCCCTCCACTTT
v_gene: TRBV2; d_gene: TRBD1; j_gene: TRBJ1-5; abundance: few; CDR3aa: CASRGDRGQPQHF; CDR3nt: TGTGCCAGCAGGGGAGACAGGGGTCAGCCCCAGCATTTT
v_gene: TRBV24-1; d_gene: TRBD2; j_gene: TRBJ2-3; abundance: -; CDR3aa: CATSSTSGRTDTQYF; CDR3nt: TGTGCCACCAGTTCGACTAGCGGGCGGACAGATACGCAGTATTTT
v_gene: TRBV6-2/TRBV6-3; d_gene: TRBD1; j_gene: TRBJ2-1; abundance: few; CDR3aa: CASSYTGGVNEQFF; CDR3nt: TGTGCCAGCAGTTATACAGGGGGCGTGAATGAGCAGTTCTTC
v_gene: TRBV6-1; d_gene: -; j_gene: TRBJ1-2; abundance: -; CDR3aa: CASSEAGLYGYTF; CDR3nt: TGTGCCAGCAGTGAGGCCGGTCTCTATGGCTACACCTTC
v_gene: TRBV2; d_gene: TRBD2; j_gene: TRBJ2-7; abundance: few; CDR3aa: CASTPPGGGLEQYF; CDR3nt: TGTGCCAGCACGCCCCCGGGAGGGGGGCTCGAGCAGTATTTC
v_gene: TRBV20-1; d_gene: TRBD2; j_gene: TRBJ2-1; abundance: -; CDR3aa: CSARERREGVSEQFF; CDR3nt: TGCAGTGCTAGAGAGAGGCGGGAGGGTGTGAGTGAGCAGTTCTTC
v_gene: TRBV3-1; d_gene: TRBD1; j_gene: TRBJ2-7; abundance: -; CDR3aa: CASSQAPGQGYEQYF; CDR3nt: TGTGCCAGCAGCCAAGCACCGGGACAGGGCTACGAGCAGTACTTC
v_gene: TRBV6-4; d_gene: TRBD1; j_gene: TRBJ2-2; abundance: few; CDR3aa: CASSQGAAGELFF; CDR3nt: TGTGCCAGCAGTCAGGGGGCGGCCGGGGAGCTGTTTTTT
v_gene: TRBV5-1; d_gene: TRBD2; j_gene: TRBJ2-3; abundance: few; CDR3aa: CASSGGGTDTQYF; CDR3nt: TGCGCCAGCAGCGGGGGAGGGACAGATACGCAGTATTTT
v_gene: TRBV12-3/TRBV12-4; d_gene: -; j_gene: TRBJ2-1; abundance: -; CDR3aa: CASTPGPYNEQFF; CDR3nt: TGTGCCAGCACCCCCGGGCCGTACAATGAGCAGTTCTTC
v_gene: TRBV9; d_gene: -; j_gene: TRBJ2-3; abundance: -; CDR3aa: CASGDFATDTQYF; CDR3nt: TGTGCCAGCGGGGACTTTGCCACAGATACGCAGTATTTT
v_gene: TRBV11-2; d_gene: -; j_gene: TRBJ2-5; abundance: -; CDR3aa: CASSIGGSQETQYF; CDR3nt: TGTGCCAGCAGTATTGGGGGGTCCCAAGAGACCCAGTACTTC
v_gene: TRBV6-1; d_gene: -; j_gene: TRBJ2-2; abundance: few; CDR3aa: CASSASTGNTGELFF; CDR3nt: TGTGCCAGCAGTGCGTCGACAGGGAACACCGGGGAGCTGTTTTTT
v_gene: TRBV6-1; d_gene: -; j_gene: TRBJ1-2; abundance: few; CDR3aa: CASSLNGLDGYTF; CDR3nt: TGTGCCAGCAGTTTAAACGGCCTGGATGGCTACACCTTC
v_gene: TRBV6-4; d_gene: TRBD2; j_gene: TRBJ2-1; abundance: few; CDR3aa: CASSDGGGGYNEQFF; CDR3nt: TGTGCCAGCAGTGACGGCGGGGGGGGATACAATGAGCAGTTCTTC
v_gene: TRBV11-2; d_gene: TRBD2; j_gene: TRBJ2-1; abundance: -; CDR3aa: CASSLGFGSGGHEQFF; CDR3nt: TGTGCCAGCAGCTTAGGGTTTGGTAGCGGGGGACATGAGCAGTTCTTC
v_gene: TRBV20-1; d_gene: TRBD1; j_gene: TRBJ2-7; abundance: -; CDR3aa: CSARDRVAYEQYF; CDR3nt: TGCAGTGCTAGGGACAGGGTGGCCTACGAGCAGTACTTC
v_gene: TRBV19; d_gene: TRBD1; j_gene: TRBJ1-4; abundance: -; CDR3aa: CASSPQGLPNEKLFF; CDR3nt: TGTGCCAGTAGCCCACAGGGGCTACCTAATGAAAAACTGTTTTTT
v_gene: TRBV5-1; d_gene: -; j_gene: TRBJ2-1; abundance: -; CDR3aa: CASSPLPENYNEQFF; CDR3nt: TGCGCCAGCAGCCCCCTCCCGGAAAATTACAATGAGCAGTTCTTC
v_gene: TRBV28; d_gene: TRBD2; j_gene: TRBJ2-1; abundance: few; CDR3aa: CASSRTSGRDNEQFF; CDR3nt: TGTGCCAGCAGTCGAACTAGCGGGAGAGACAATGAGCAGTTCTTC
v_gene: TRBV12-3/TRBV12-4; d_gene: -; j_gene: TRBJ2-3; abundance: few; CDR3aa: CASRGGLSTDTQYF; CDR3nt: TGTGCCAGCAGGGGGGGTTTGTCGACAGATACGCAGTATTTT
v_gene: TRBV3-1; d_gene: -; j_gene: TRBJ2-7; abundance: medium-sized; CDR3aa: CASSQEGWGYEQYF; CDR3nt: TGTGCCAGCAGCCAAGAAGGGTGGGGGTACGAGCAGTACTTC
v_gene: TRBV11-2; d_gene: TRBD2; j_gene: TRBJ2-1; abundance: few; CDR3aa: CASSPGLAGYNEQFF; CDR3nt: TGTGCCAGCAGCCCCGGACTAGCGGGATACAATGAGCAGTTCTTC